This entry is about one T cell receptor beta chain. Trimming took off 2 bases at V and 1 base at J, with 12 bases between the two ends. The CDR3 sequence is 15 residues long. Germline V lookup: CDR1 GTSNPN, CDR2 SVGIG (reference sequence). The data were obtained in a study of blood T cell repertoires in COVID-19. Sequencing used immunoSEQ multiplex PCR; TCRdb keeps in-frame clones, though not all of them. This table holds approximately 240,000 clones, 84% found once. Material: peripheral blood. This sequence joins TRBV30 and TRBJ1-3; tentative D call: TRBD1 (5 bases). The receptor was derived from a woman at least 80 years old with active or convalescent COVID-19. CDR3 protein: CAWSILGGSGNTIYF. The CDR3 DNA reads TGTGCCTGGAGTATCCTCGGGGGATCTGGAAACACCATATATTTT.